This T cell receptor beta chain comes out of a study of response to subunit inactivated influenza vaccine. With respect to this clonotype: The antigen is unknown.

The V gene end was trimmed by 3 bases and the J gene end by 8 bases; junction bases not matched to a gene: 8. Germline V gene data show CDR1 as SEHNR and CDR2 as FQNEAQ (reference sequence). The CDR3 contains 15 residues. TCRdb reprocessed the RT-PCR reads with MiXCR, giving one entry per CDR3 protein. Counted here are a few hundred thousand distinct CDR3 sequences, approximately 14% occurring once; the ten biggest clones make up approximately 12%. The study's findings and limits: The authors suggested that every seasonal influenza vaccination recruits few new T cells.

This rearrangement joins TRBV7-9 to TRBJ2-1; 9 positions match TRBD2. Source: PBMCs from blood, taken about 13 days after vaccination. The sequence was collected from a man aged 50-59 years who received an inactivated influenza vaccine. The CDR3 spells CASSLRLAGTHEQFF. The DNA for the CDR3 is TGTGCCAGCAGCTTGCGGCTAGCGGGAACCCATGAGCAGTTCTTC.